This T cell receptor beta chain was recorded in a study of blood T cell repertoires in COVID-19. Study at large: Both acute and convalescent COVID-19 samples were obtained from the United States, Italy and Spain. PBMCs, B-cell-depleted T cells, or T cells provided the cDNA or gDNA that made up the material.

The CDR3 runs to 19 residues. V dropped 3 bases and J dropped 3; count of bases not matched to a gene: 17. Germline lookup yields CDR1 SGDLS and CDR2 YYNGEE. As processed by the authors: Quantification of nucleated cells was approximated via reference gene primer amplification. The method was immunoSEQ multiplex PCR; TCRdb's version includes in-frame clones alone and lacks a portion of them. The V and J calls and clone size are taken from that table; D and trimming were inferred from the DNA. The table lists 150,000 to 190,000 clones, around 84% of them singletons. V gene TRBV9 combines with J gene TRBJ2-5, with 10 bases identical to TRBD1. The receptor comes from a woman aged 50 to 60 with acute or convalescent COVID-19. The sequencing sample was made of peripheral blood. This CDR3 is CASSASKPGQGRSKETQYF. The CDR3 DNA follows: TGTGCCAGCAGCGCAAGTAAACCGGGACAGGGGCGCTCTAAAGAGACCCAGTACTTC. Complete variable domain (other parts from reference TRBV9 and TRBJ2-5): DSGVTQTPKHLITATGQRVTLRCSPRSGDLSVYWYQQSLDQGLQFLIQYYNGEERAKGNILERFSAQQFPDLHSELNLSSLELGDSALYFCASSASKPGQGRSKETQYFGPGTRLLVL.